The 19 T cell receptor beta chains below were found in one sample sequenced in a study of blood T cell repertoires in COVID-19. Assay used: immunoSEQ multiplex PCR; TCRdb lists only in-frame clones, some missing. The sample lists 250,000 to 350,000 clones, around 87% seen once, with approximately 4% in the top ten. Sequences were obtained from PBMCs or T cells enriched from blood (not recorded which). Receptors originate from a woman between 18 and 30 years old with acute COVID-19.

The chain employs TRBV5-1 and TRBJ1-6; 9 bases are shared with TRBD1. From germline, CDR1 is SGHRS and CDR2 YFSETQ. The CDR3 extends over 17 amino acids. V trimming: 0 bases; J trimming: 10 bases; junction bases outside the gene matches: 11. As DNA, the CDR3 is TGCGCCAGCAGCTTGGCCTTAATGGGACAGGGAAACTCACCCCTCCACTTT. Translated: CASSLALMGQGNSPLHF.

The V gene is TRBV27, the J gene TRBJ2-1, with TRBD1 matching over 8 bases. J lost 7 bases, V lost 3 bases, and 8 bases had no gene match. CDR1 and CDR2 from the germline V gene are MNHEY and SMNVEV (reference sequence). This CDR3 contains 15 residues. CDR3 sequence reads: CASSFSGTGWNEQFF. CDR3 nucleotide sequence: TGTGCCAGCAGTTTCTCCGGGACAGGCTGGAATGAGCAGTTCTTC.

The V and J genes are TRBV19 and TRBJ1-1; no firm D call. The CDR3 is 13 amino acids. With 0 bases removed from V and 7 bases from J, the gap between germline ends came to 9 bases. The germline gives CDR1 LNHDA, CDR2 SQIVND (reference sequence). Here the CDR3 DNA reads TGTGCCAGTAGTATAGATCCCCAGTATGAAGCTTTCTTT. Translation: CASSIDPQYEAFF.

The CDR3 region has the DNA TGTGCCAGCAGCCAAGATTCAGGGGCGCACCAAGAGACCCAGTACTTC. It encodes CASSQDSGAHQETQYF. V is TRBV3-1 (or the pseudogene TRBV3-2) and J is TRBJ2-5; TRBD1 is a possible D gene (6 bases). The CDR3 extends over 16 amino acids. Trimming cost V 0 bases and J 0 bases, with 11 bases left between them. The germline CDR1 and CDR2 sequences are LGHDT and YNNKEL (reference sequence).

The genes are TRBV3-1 (or the pseudogene TRBV3-2) and TRBJ2-4, with D perhaps TRBD2 (6 bases). Trimming took 4 bases from V and 0 from J, leaving 7 bases between them. Looked up from germline, CDR1 is LGHDT and CDR2 is YNNKEL (reference sequence). The CDR3 consists of 14 residues. CDR3 sequence: CASSPGLAKNIQYF. CDR3 nucleotide sequence: TGTGCCAGCAGCCCGGGACTAGCCAAAAACATTCAGTACTTC.

The chain carries TRBV7-9 and TRBJ2-1; 11 nucleotides line up with TRBD1. Trimming removed 1 base from V and 1 base from J; junction bases left unmatched: 6. Germline V CDR1 and CDR2: SEHNR, FQNEAQ (reference sequence). CDR3 length: 18 amino acids. Here the CDR3 DNA reads TGTGCCAGCAGCTTAGGGGTTGGGACAGGGGGATCCTACAATGAGCAGTTCTTC. Its translation: CASSLGVGTGGSYNEQFF.

This chain links TRBV15 with TRBJ1-6; 8 nucleotides match TRBD1. From germline, CDR1 is LNHNV and CDR2 YYDKDF (reference sequence). This CDR3 is built from 16 residues. J was trimmed by 9 bases and V by 0 bases; bases with no gene match: 7. CDR3 nucleotides: TGTGCCACCAGCAGAGAGCCCCGGACAGGGCGTTCACCCCTCCACTTT. Amino acids: CATSREPRTGRSPLHF.

The rearrangement uses TRBV5-1 and TRBJ2-3, with 7 bases that match TRBD2. V dropped 0 bases and J dropped 4; count of bases not matched to a gene: 2. Germline loops: CDR1 SGHRS, CDR2 YFSETQ. This CDR3 comprises 14 residues. CDR3 amino acids: CASSLELAADTQYF. The CDR3 DNA follows: TGCGCCAGCAGCTTGGAGCTAGCGGCAGATACGCAGTATTTT.

The J gene is TRBJ1-6, the V gene TRBV5-1, with 9 bases lining up with TRBD1. Looked up from germline, CDR1 is SGHRS and CDR2 is YFSETQ. This CDR3 spans 14 amino acids. J gave up 5 bases and V 7 bases, and 4 bases lay outside the gene matches. The CDR3 protein is CASARTGDNSPLHF. CDR3 bases: TGCGCCAGCGCCAGGACAGGGGATAATTCACCCCTCCACTTT.

The chain uses TRBV7-3 and TRBJ2-2, with 7 bases matching TRBD2. J gave up 2 bases and V 4 bases, and 4 bases lay outside the gene matches. In germline, CDR1 is SGHTA, CDR2 FQGTGA. The CDR3 consists of 15 residues. The CDR3 reads CASSSREANTGELFF. For the CDR3, the DNA is TGTGCCAGCAGCTCCCGGGAGGCTAACACCGGGGAGCTGTTTTTT.

Only a few counts were recorded for this clone. This sequence joins TRBV5-1 and TRBJ2-1; 8 bases align to TRBD1. Germline V gene sequence: CDR1 SGHRS, CDR2 YFSETQ. The CDR3 spans 14 residues. V lost 4 bases, J lost 7 bases, and 7 bases stayed unmatched. The CDR3: CASSPGQGENEQFF. The CDR3 DNA reads as TGCGCCAGCAGCCCTGGACAGGGAGAAAATGAGCAGTTCTTC.

This chain connects TRBV27 to TRBJ1-6; 8 bases match TRBD1. The germline gives CDR1 MNHEY, CDR2 SMNVEV (reference sequence). Germline trimming cut 3 bases from V and 9 bases from J; bases unmatched to any gene: 7. The CDR3 length is 15 residues. The CDR3 DNA is TGTGCCAGCAGTTTCTCAGGGGGCGCCGGTTCACCCCTCCACTTT. It is translated as CASSFSGGAGSPLHF.

The genes are TRBV3-1 (or the pseudogene TRBV3-2) and TRBJ1-3, with TRBD1 matching 9 bases. The CDR3 covers 20 residues. CDR1 is LGHDT and CDR2 is YNNKEL in the germline V gene (reference sequence). Trimming at V came to 3 bases and at J to 0 bases, leaving 15 bases not matched to a gene. CDR3 loop: CASSHLDRGKPLASGNTIYF. The CDR3 nucleotides read TGTGCCAGCAGCCACCTCGACAGGGGGAAACCCCTTGCCTCTGGAAACACCATATATTTT.

The chain recombines TRBV28 with TRBJ1-2; 7 bases line up with TRBD1. CDR1 and CDR2 from the germline V gene are MDHEN and SYDVKM. The V gene end was trimmed by 6 bases and the J gene end by 0 bases; junction bases not matched to a gene: 7. CDR3 length: 15 amino acids. The CDR3 coding sequence is TGTGCCAGCAGGCAAACCGGGACAGCTAACTATGGCTACACCTTC. Protein sequence: CASRQTGTANYGYTF.

J is TRBJ1-1 and V is TRBV24-1; D gene uncertain. The germline gives CDR1 KGHDR, CDR2 SFDVKD. The V and J ends lost 0 bases and 8 bases respectively, with 3 bases between them. This CDR3 has 11 residues. The CDR3 loop is CATSDLREAFF. CDR3 nucleotides: TGTGCCACCAGTGATTTGCGGGAAGCTTTCTTT.

The count of this clone is one. The chain employs TRBV28 and TRBJ2-1; 10 nucleotides match TRBD2. With 6 bases clipped from V and 3 bases from J, the junction kept 8 bases outside the gene matches. The CDR3 covers 16 residues. Germline V CDR1 and CDR2: MDHEN, SYDVKM. CDR3 protein: CASRLRLAGDYNEQFF. The CDR3 coding sequence is TGTGCCAGCAGACTCAGACTAGCGGGCGACTACAATGAGCAGTTCTTC.

The genes are TRBV2 and TRBJ1-2; D might be TRBD1 (5 bases). The CDR3 covers 17 residues. CDR1 and CDR2 from the germline V gene are SNHLY and FYNNEI. The V end was cut by 8 bases, the J end by 6 bases, with 28 bases between. CDR3 in DNA: TGTGCCAGCGGGGGGTACGGGGCAGGGAAAGGTCGGGATGGCTACACCTTC. This translates into CASGGYGAGKGRDGYTF.

The chain joins TRBV7-8 to TRBJ2-6; TRBD1 might be the D (6 bases). Germline values: CDR1 SGHVS, CDR2 FQNEAQ. V was trimmed by 0 bases and J by 0 bases, leaving 12 bases between them. CDR3 length equals 18 residues. The CDR3 DNA follows: TGTGCCAGCAGCTTAGCCTTTACAGGGAACTCTGGGGCCAACGTCCTGACTTTC. It translates to CASSLAFTGNSGANVLTF.

The V call is TRBV11-3, the J call TRBJ2-1, with TRBD1 matching over 9 bases. The V gene end was trimmed by 5 bases and the J gene end by 0 bases; junction bases not matched to a gene: 2. Per germline, CDR1 SGHNT and CDR2 YENEEA. The CDR3 contains 15 residues. CDR3 DNA sequence: TGTGCCAGCAGCCGACAGGGGGACTCCTACAATGAGCAGTTCTTC. It codes for CASSRQGDSYNEQFF.